Shown below are 9 T cell receptor beta chains from a single sample sequenced in a study of blood T cell repertoires in COVID-19. Only in-frame clones appear in the TCRdb table, and some are missing; sequencing was by immunoSEQ multiplex PCR. The sample holds about 120,000 clones; more than 75% are singletons and the top ten take more than 2%. Sequencing input: peripheral blood. The receptors were sampled from a woman between 45 and 60 years old with acute or convalescent COVID-19.

The rearrangement joins TRBV6-2 or TRBV6-3 to TRBJ2-2, with TRBD1 identical over 7 bases. This CDR3 region has 17 residues. Germline CDR1 reads MNHEY; CDR2 reads SVGEGT. V lost 2 bases, J lost 3 bases, and 9 bases stayed unmatched. DNA of the CDR3: TGTGCCAGCAGTTACGGTCTCGTACAGGGGCACACCGGGGAGCTGTTTTTT. This translates into CASSYGLVQGHTGELFF.

The rearrangement links TRBV10-3 to TRBJ2-2, with 7 bases lining up with TRBD2. V gave up 4 bases and J gave up 4 bases; unmatched junction bases: 6. The CDR3 totals 15 residues. Germline V gene sequence: CDR1 ENHRY, CDR2 SYGVKD. CDR3 DNA: TGTGCCATCAGTGGGAATAGCGGGCTCACCGGGGAGCTGTTTTTT. Translating gives CAISGNSGLTGELFF.

V gene TRBV28 combines with J gene TRBJ2-7, with 10 bases matching TRBD1. V dropped 4 bases and J dropped 6; count of bases not matched to a gene: 3. CDR3 length equals 13 residues. CDR1 is MDHEN and CDR2 is SYDVKM in the germline V gene. The CDR3 sequence is CASSSDRGLEQYF. In nucleotides, the CDR3 is TGTGCCAGCAGTTCTGACAGGGGGCTCGAGCAGTACTTC.

The rearrangement joins TRBV19 to TRBJ2-7, with D possibly matching TRBD1 (6 bases). Trimming left V 4 bases short and J 2 bases short, with 12 bases between. The germline CDR1 and CDR2 sequences are LNHDA and SQIVND (reference sequence). This CDR3 spans 14 amino acids. CDR3 DNA: TGTGCCAGTAGTACGACAGGTCTCACCTACGAGCAGTACTTC. Amino acids: CASSTTGLTYEQYF.

The J gene is TRBJ2-2, the V gene TRBV7-9, with a tentative D call TRBD1 (6 bases). This CDR3 has 15 amino acids. Trimming took off 6 bases at V and 5 bases at J, with 16 bases between the two ends. CDR1 is SEHNR and CDR2 is FQNEAQ in the germline V gene (reference sequence). Here the CDR3 reads CASRPRDRTTGELFF. CDR3 in DNA: TGTGCCAGCAGACCACGCGACAGGACTACCGGGGAGCTGTTTTTT.

The chain links TRBV29-1 to TRBJ2-1; D possibly corresponds to TRBD2 (6 bases). The germline CDR1 and CDR2 sequences are SQVTM and ANQGSEA. This CDR3 contains 16 residues. V lost 7 bases and J 0 bases, leaving 19 bases between the germline ends. DNA for the CDR3: TGCAGCGCCTTCTCTAATGGGGGGAACTCCTACAATGAGCAGTTCTTC. Its translation: CSAFSNGGNSYNEQFF.

This sequence joins TRBV6-2 or TRBV6-3 and TRBJ2-3; the match to TRBD1 covers 11 bases. The CDR3 consists of 14 residues. CDR1 and CDR2 from the germline V gene are MNHEY and SVGEGT. With V trimmed by 6 bases and J by 10 bases, 9 bases remained unmatched. The CDR3 DNA is TGTGCCAGCAGCTTTGGACAGGGGGCCCTTTCGCAGTATTTT. As protein: CASSFGQGALSQYF.

This clone came up once. The chain carries TRBV7-9 and TRBJ2-1, with unresolved D. With 6 bases removed from V and 8 bases from J, the gap between germline ends came to 11 bases. Germline loops: CDR1 SEHNR, CDR2 FQNEAQ (reference sequence). This CDR3 has 12 amino acids. The CDR3 protein is CASREGGDEQFF. CDR3 bases: TGTGCCAGCAGAGAAGGCGGTGATGAGCAGTTCTTC.

This chain links TRBV19 with TRBJ2-1, with 8 bases matching TRBD1. CDR1 is LNHDA, CDR2 SQIVND, per germline (reference sequence). V gave up 5 bases and J gave up 3 bases; unmatched junction bases: 9. The CDR3 is 16 amino acids. The CDR3 nucleotides are TGTGCCAGTAGTCCCCAGGGACAGGTGTTCTACAATGAGCAGTTCTTC. This sequence encodes CASSPQGQVFYNEQFF.